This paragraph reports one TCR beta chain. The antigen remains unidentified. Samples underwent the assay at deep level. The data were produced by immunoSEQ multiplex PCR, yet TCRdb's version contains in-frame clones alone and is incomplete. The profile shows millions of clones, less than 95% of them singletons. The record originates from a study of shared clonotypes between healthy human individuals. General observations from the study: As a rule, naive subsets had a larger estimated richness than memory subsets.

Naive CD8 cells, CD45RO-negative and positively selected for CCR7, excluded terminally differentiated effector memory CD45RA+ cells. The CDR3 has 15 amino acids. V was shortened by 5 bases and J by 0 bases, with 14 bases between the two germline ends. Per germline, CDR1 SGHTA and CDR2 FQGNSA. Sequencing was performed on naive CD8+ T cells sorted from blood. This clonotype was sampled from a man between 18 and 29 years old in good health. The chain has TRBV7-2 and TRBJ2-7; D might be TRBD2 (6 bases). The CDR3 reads CASSPLAGSSYEQYF. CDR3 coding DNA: TGTGCCAGCAGCCCACTAGCAGGTAGCTCCTACGAGCAGTACTTC.